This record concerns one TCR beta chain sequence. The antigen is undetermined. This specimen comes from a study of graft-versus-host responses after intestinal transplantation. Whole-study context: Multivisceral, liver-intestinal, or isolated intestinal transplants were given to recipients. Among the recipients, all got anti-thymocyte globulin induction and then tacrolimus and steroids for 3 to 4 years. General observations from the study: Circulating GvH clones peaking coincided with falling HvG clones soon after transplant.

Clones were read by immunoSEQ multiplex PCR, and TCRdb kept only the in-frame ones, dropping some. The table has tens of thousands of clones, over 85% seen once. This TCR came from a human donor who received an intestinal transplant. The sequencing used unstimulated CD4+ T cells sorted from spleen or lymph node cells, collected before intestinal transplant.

As DNA, the CDR3 is TGTGCCAGCAGCTTAGGACTAGAGCGTGAGCAGTTCTTC. It translates to CASSLGLEREQFF. This chain links TRBV7-6 with TRBJ2-1, with a tentative D call TRBD2 (6 bases). Germline CDR1 reads SGHVS; CDR2 reads FNYEAQ. There are 13 residues in the CDR3. Trimming cost V 1 base and J 9 bases, with 10 bases left between them.